This TCR beta chain was identified during a study of early T cells in non-severe SARS-CoV-2 infection. In the study overall: Sequenced bulk RNA came from whole blood that was unsorted, and chains were unpaired. General study results and limits: A preference for anti-spike CD8 responses marked VDJdb matching, which missed private and CD4 specificities.

Turning to this clonotype: The antigen is not known.

Individual cDNA molecules were tagged with unique molecular identifiers. From the 5' RACE reads, TCRdb called clonotypes with MiXCR, one entry per CDR3 protein. The sample includes roughly 83,000 distinct CDR3 sequences, about an eighth of them seen just once. CDR3 length: 13 amino acids. Germline CDR1 is MDHEN and CDR2 is SYDVKM. J lost 4 bases, V lost 9 bases, and 4 bases had no gene match. This TCR was sampled from an adult who was a healthcare worker with PCR-confirmed SARS-CoV-2 infection or an uninfected control (not recorded which). The sample was whole blood, taken at baseline. The chain has TRBV28 and TRBJ2-3, with 10 bases lining up with TRBD2. CDR3 coding DNA: TGTGCCAGTGGACTAGCGGAGCCAGATACGCAGTATTTT. Translated, it gives CASGLAEPDTQYF.